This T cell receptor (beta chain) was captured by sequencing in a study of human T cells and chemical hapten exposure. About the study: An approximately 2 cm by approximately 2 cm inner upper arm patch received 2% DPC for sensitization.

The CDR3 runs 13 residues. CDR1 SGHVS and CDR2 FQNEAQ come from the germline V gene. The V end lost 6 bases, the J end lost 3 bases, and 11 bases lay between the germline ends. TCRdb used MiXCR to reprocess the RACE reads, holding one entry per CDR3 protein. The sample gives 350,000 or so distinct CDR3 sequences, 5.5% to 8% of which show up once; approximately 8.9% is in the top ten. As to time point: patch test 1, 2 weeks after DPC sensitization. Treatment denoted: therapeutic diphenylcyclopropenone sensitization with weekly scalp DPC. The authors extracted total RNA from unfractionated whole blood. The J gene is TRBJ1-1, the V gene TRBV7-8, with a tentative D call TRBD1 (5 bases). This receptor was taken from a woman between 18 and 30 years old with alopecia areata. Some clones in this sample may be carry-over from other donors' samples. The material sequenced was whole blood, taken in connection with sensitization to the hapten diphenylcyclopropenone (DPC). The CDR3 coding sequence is TGTGCCAGCAGTCCTCCGGGACACACTGAAGCTTTCTTT. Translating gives CASSPPGHTEAFF.